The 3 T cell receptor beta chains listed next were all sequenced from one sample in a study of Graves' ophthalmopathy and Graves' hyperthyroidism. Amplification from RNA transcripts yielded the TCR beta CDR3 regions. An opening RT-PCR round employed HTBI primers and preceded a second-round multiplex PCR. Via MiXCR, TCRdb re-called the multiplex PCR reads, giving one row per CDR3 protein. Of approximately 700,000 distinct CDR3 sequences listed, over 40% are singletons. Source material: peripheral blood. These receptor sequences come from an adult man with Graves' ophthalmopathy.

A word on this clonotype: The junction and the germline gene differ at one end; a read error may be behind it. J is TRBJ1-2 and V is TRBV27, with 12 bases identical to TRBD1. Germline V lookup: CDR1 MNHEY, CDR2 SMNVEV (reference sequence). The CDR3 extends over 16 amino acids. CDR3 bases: TGTGTCAGCAGTTTGGACGGGACAGGGGGCAACTATGGCTACACCTTC. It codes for CVSSLDGTGGNYGYTF.

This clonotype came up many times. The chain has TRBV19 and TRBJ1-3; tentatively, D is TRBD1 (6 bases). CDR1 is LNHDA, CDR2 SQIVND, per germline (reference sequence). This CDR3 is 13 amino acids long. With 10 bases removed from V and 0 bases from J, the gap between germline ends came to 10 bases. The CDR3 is CATVTGSGNTIYF. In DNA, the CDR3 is TGTGCCACCGTGACAGGCTCTGGAAACACCATATATTTT.

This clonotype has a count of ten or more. The CDR3 bases are TGTGCCAGCAGTACCCGTGAAATCGGCAATCAGCCCCAGCATTTT. Translation: CASSTREIGNQPQHF. This chain connects TRBV6-5 to TRBJ1-5; no reliable D call. From germline, CDR1 is MNHEY and CDR2 SVGAGI. There are 15 residues in the CDR3. Trimming stripped 5 bases from V and 2 bases from J, with 13 bases between.